The next 28 T cell receptor beta chains were all read from a single sample in a study of T cells in localized non-small cell lung cancer. Here immunoSEQ multiplex PCR was the method, and the copy in TCRdb shows in-frame clones only, minus some. The repertoire holds about 41,000 clones, with about nine tenths as singletons. The sequencing here drew on peripheral blood, taken before any cancer treatment. The receptors stem from a female donor of 60 years or more with stage I squamous cell lung carcinoma.

The gene calls are TRBV4-1 and TRBJ2-1; 7 positions agree with TRBD2. Germline V gene lookup returns CDR1 MGHRA and CDR2 YSYEKL. After removal of 1 base from V and 7 bases from J, the junction contained 7 bases not matched to a gene. The CDR3 is made up of 15 amino acids. CDR3 DNA sequence: TGCGCCAGCAGCCAAGCTAGCGGTTCAAGGAATGAGCAGTTCTTC. Translation: CASSQASGSRNEQFF.

The J gene is TRBJ2-7, the V gene TRBV11-2; 9 nucleotides line up with TRBD2. V gave up 5 bases and J gave up 1 base; unmatched junction bases: 9. The CDR3 is 16 residues long. CDR1 is SGHAT, CDR2 FQNNGV, per germline. The CDR3 here is CASSEGSGSRSYEQYF. The CDR3 DNA sequence: TGTGCCAGCAGCGAGGGTAGCGGGAGCCGGTCCTACGAGCAGTACTTC.

The CDR3 bases are TGCAGTGCATCGCCCCGGGACGAGCAGTACTTC. Its translation is CSASPRDEQYF. This chain joins TRBV20-1 and TRBJ2-7; D not certain. Germline lookup yields CDR1 DFQATT and CDR2 SNEGSKA (reference sequence). This CDR3 spans 11 amino acids. Trimming removed 6 bases from V and 5 bases from J, with 11 bases in between.

The gene calls are TRBV27 and TRBJ1-1; D might be TRBD1 (5 bases). V was cut by 3 bases and J by 4 bases, with 15 bases left in between. This CDR3 is built from 15 residues. Per germline, CDR1 MNHEY and CDR2 SMNVEV (reference sequence). CDR3 residues: CASSFMGGRGTEAFF. The CDR3 coding sequence is TGTGCCAGCAGTTTTATGGGGGGACGGGGCACTGAAGCTTTCTTT.

The chain carries TRBV11-2 and TRBJ2-3, with TRBD1 identical over 7 bases. Trimming removed 4 bases from V and 2 bases from J; junction bases left unmatched: 6. This CDR3 is 15 amino acids long. The germline V gene encodes CDR1 SGHAT and CDR2 FQNNGV. The DNA for the CDR3 is TGTGCCAGCAGCTCACAGGGGTTCCCCACAGATACGCAGTATTTT. It encodes CASSSQGFPTDTQYF.

Turning to this clone: An end of the junction differs from the germline gene, which may be a read error. This rearrangement joins TRBV11-2 to TRBJ2-7; 14 bases are a match to TRBD2. The V gene's germline CDR1 is SGHAT and CDR2 FQNNGV. This CDR3 has 18 amino acids. The CDR3 nucleotides are TGTGCCAGCAGCCTACGCTGGACTAGCGGGAGGACCTCCGACGAGCAGTACTTC. The encoded protein is CASSLRWTSGRTSDEQYF.

The J gene is TRBJ2-1, the V gene TRBV10-1; TRBD2 aligns across 7 bases. The CDR3 length is 16 residues. V dropped 0 bases and J dropped 3; count of bases not matched to a gene: 5. Germline V gives CDR1 WNHNN, CDR2 SYGVQD (reference sequence). The CDR3 loop reads CASSESSSGGYNEQFF. CDR3 DNA sequence: TGCGCCAGCAGTGAGTCTTCTAGCGGAGGCTACAATGAGCAGTTCTTC.

The gene calls are TRBV10-3 and TRBJ2-7, with D uncertain. The ends were cut back, 11 bases at V and 4 bases at J, with 21 bases in the middle. Germline V gene lookup returns CDR1 ENHRY and CDR2 SYGVKD. The CDR3 has 14 amino acids. The DNA for the CDR3 is TGTGCCGCTTCAGATGACAAGCTCGGGTACGAGCAGTACTTC. The encoded protein is CAASDDKLGYEQYF.

The rearrangement joins TRBV11-3 to TRBJ2-5; TRBD2 might be the D (5 bases). Trimming left V 5 bases short and J 5 bases short, with 12 bases between. This CDR3 has 13 amino acids. CDR1 SGHNT and CDR2 YENEEA come from the germline V gene. CDR3 protein: CASSPGGRETQYF. Here the CDR3 DNA reads TGTGCCAGCAGCCCTGGAGGTCGGGAGACCCAGTACTTC.

This clone is medium-sized by share. The chain uses TRBV6-5 and TRBJ2-7; D might be TRBD1 or TRBD2, each matching 5 bases. Trimming removed 6 bases at V and 4 bases at J, with 13 bases between. The germline CDR1 and CDR2 sequences are MNHEY and SVGAGI. CDR3 length equals 13 residues. This chain's CDR3 is CASSLRDGYEQYF. The CDR3 bases are TGTGCCAGCAGCCTCCGGGACGGATACGAGCAGTACTTC.

This chain links TRBV7-9 with TRBJ1-4; no reliable D call. This CDR3 is built from 14 residues. V dropped 1 base and J dropped 7 bases, with 10 bases sitting between them. Germline CDR1 SEHNR, CDR2 FQNEAQ (reference sequence). CDR3 DNA: TGTGCCAGCAGCTTAGAGGGATTCGGTGAAAAACTGTTTTTT. As protein: CASSLEGFGEKLFF.

J is TRBJ2-1 and V is TRBV4-3; possible D gene TRBD2, 5 bases. This CDR3 spans 14 amino acids. Germline V gene sequence: CDR1 LGHNA, CDR2 YSLEER. V was pared by 3 bases and J by 8 bases, with 14 bases between. The CDR3: CASSHGLSPDEQFF. In DNA, the CDR3 is TGCGCCAGCAGCCACGGACTCTCCCCGGATGAGCAGTTCTTC.

V is TRBV11-2 and J is TRBJ2-7; 12 nucleotides line up with TRBD2. The trim removed 5 bases at V and 2 bases at J, leaving 7 bases unmatched. The CDR3 is 16 residues long. Germline CDR1 and CDR2: SGHAT and FQNNGV. This chain's CDR3 is CASSIGLAGPTYEQYF. CDR3 sequence (DNA): TGTGCCAGCAGCATAGGACTAGCGGGACCTACCTACGAGCAGTACTTC.

The chain joins TRBV9 to TRBJ2-1; TRBD2 matches at 12 bases. The CDR3 is made up of 16 amino acids. In germline, CDR1 is SGDLS, CDR2 YYNGEE. The ends lost 4 bases at V and 2 bases at J; junction bases unmatched: 4. The CDR3 loop reads CASSMTSGSTYNEQFF. The CDR3 region has the DNA TGTGCCAGCAGCATGACTAGCGGGAGCACCTACAATGAGCAGTTCTTC.

The chain couples TRBV27 to TRBJ2-5; TRBD1 is a possible D gene (6 bases). The CDR3 is made up of 15 amino acids. Trimming stripped 7 bases from V and 4 bases from J, with 19 bases between. Germline V CDR1 and CDR2: MNHEY, SMNVEV (reference sequence). In DNA form, the CDR3 reads TGTGCCAGCATAAAACAGGGTGGGGTCGGAGAGACCCAGTACTTC. It encodes CASIKQGGVGETQYF.

This clone was detected once. This chain links TRBV6-6 with TRBJ1-4; unclear D gene. The CDR3 has 13 residues. Trimming stripped 9 bases from V and 7 bases from J, with 15 bases between. The V gene's germline CDR1 is MNHNY and CDR2 SVGAGI (reference sequence). The CDR3 nucleotides are TGTGCCAGTAACGGCTACGAGGGTGAAAAACTGTTTTTT. Translating gives CASNGYEGEKLFF.

V is TRBV10-2 and J is TRBJ1-2; D is undetermined. There are 13 residues in the CDR3. Trimming took off 0 bases at V and 4 bases at J, with 6 bases between the two ends. CDR1 is WSHSY and CDR2 is SAAADI in the germline V gene. CDR3 loop: CASSESGIYGYTF. In DNA, the CDR3 is TGCGCCAGCAGTGAGTCCGGGATCTATGGCTACACCTTC.

The chain links TRBV9 to TRBJ2-1; D possibly uses TRBD1 or TRBD2 (6 bases each). Germline values: CDR1 SGDLS, CDR2 YYNGEE. CDR3 length equals 15 residues. The V end was cut by 3 bases, the J end by 2 bases, with 12 bases between. The CDR3 DNA reads as TGTGCCAGCAGCGAACAGGGACTTCCCTACAATGAGCAGTTCTTC. Its protein is CASSEQGLPYNEQFF.

The chain couples TRBV7-2 to TRBJ2-3; the match to TRBD2 covers 7 bases. Trimming at V came to 5 bases and at J to 4 bases, leaving 6 bases not matched to a gene. CDR1 is SGHTA, CDR2 FQGNSA, per germline. The CDR3 has 14 amino acids. CDR3 residues: CASSPRLAADTQYF. CDR3 nucleotide sequence: TGTGCCAGCAGCCCCCGACTAGCCGCAGATACGCAGTATTTT.

V gene TRBV18 combines with J gene TRBJ2-1; TRBD2 is a possible D gene (5 bases). Germline CDR1 KGHSH, CDR2 LQKENI. The V end was cut by 3 bases, the J end by 5 bases, with 17 bases between. This CDR3 comprises 16 residues. The CDR3 region is CASSPLSHRGDNEQFF. The CDR3 DNA reads as TGTGCCAGCTCACCGCTCTCTCACCGGGGAGACAATGAGCAGTTCTTC.

The V call is TRBV11-3, the J call TRBJ2-1; 8 nucleotides align to TRBD2. The CDR3 runs to 15 residues. In germline, CDR1 is SGHNT, CDR2 YENEEA. V was pared by 0 bases and J by 10 bases, with 8 bases of the junction left unmatched. CDR3: CASSLDMAGGGEQFF. The CDR3 coding sequence is TGTGCCAGCAGCTTAGATATGGCGGGAGGAGGAGAGCAGTTCTTC.

The chain links TRBV5-4 to TRBJ2-1; no definite D call. The CDR3 consists of 14 residues. From germline, CDR1 is SGHNT and CDR2 YYREEE (reference sequence). Between the trimmed V and J ends, which lost 4 bases and 4 bases, there was a span of 12 bases. The CDR3 sequence is CASSAAPDYNEQFF. CDR3 in DNA: TGTGCCAGCAGCGCCGCCCCTGATTACAATGAGCAGTTCTTC.

The chain has TRBV2 and TRBJ1-1; D gene uncertain. Germline V lookup: CDR1 SNHLY, CDR2 FYNNEI. V lost 4 bases, J lost 1 base, and 13 bases lay in between. This CDR3 is built from 15 residues. The CDR3 bases are TGTGCCAGCAGTGGGGATTGGGCCCCGAACACTGAAGCTTTCTTT. Its protein is CASSGDWAPNTEAFF.

The chain couples TRBV28 to TRBJ2-1; the D is unclear. This CDR3 contains 14 residues. Deletions cut 3 bases from V and 6 bases from J, with 12 bases between. Germline V gives CDR1 MDHEN, CDR2 SYDVKM. The CDR3 region is CASSLSLSTNEQFF. In DNA, the CDR3 is TGTGCCAGCAGTTTGAGCTTGTCCACCAATGAGCAGTTCTTC.

The chain recombines TRBV4-3 with TRBJ2-1; D perhaps matches TRBD2 (6 bases). Per the germline V gene, CDR1 is LGHNA and CDR2 is YSLEER. The CDR3 has 14 residues. The ends were cut back, 4 bases at V and 8 bases at J, with 15 bases in the middle. CDR3 DNA: TGCGCCAGCAGCCCAGCGGAGGGTGTGGATGAGCAGTTCTTC. Translated: CASSPAEGVDEQFF.

This clone was seen only a few times. The chain joins TRBV7-3 to TRBJ2-2, with 14 bases matching TRBD2. The V gene's germline CDR1 is SGHTA and CDR2 FQGTGA. The CDR3 spans 16 residues. V shed 5 bases and J 6 bases; nucleotides not matched to a gene: 5. DNA for the CDR3: TGTGCCAGCAGCCCCGGACTAGCGGGAGGTGCCGGGGAGCTGTTTTTT. It translates to CASSPGLAGGAGELFF. Full variable domain (rest looked up from reference TRBV7-3 and TRBJ2-2): GAGVSQTPSNKVTEKGKYVELRCDPISGHTALYWYRQSLGQGPEFLIYFQGTGAADDSGLPNDRFFAVRPEGSVSTLKIQRTERGDSAVYLCASSPGLAGGAGELFFGEGSRLTVL.

The V call is TRBV6-5, the J call TRBJ1-4, with D perhaps TRBD1 (5 bases). Deletions cut 7 bases from V and 8 bases from J, with 20 bases between. CDR1 is MNHEY and CDR2 is SVGAGI in the germline V gene. The CDR3 covers 15 residues. Written as DNA, the CDR3 is TGTGCCAGCACCCCACGGGACCCCCGAGGGGAAAAACTGTTTTTT. It codes for CASTPRDPRGEKLFF.

This chain uses TRBV11-1 with TRBJ2-3; D perhaps matches TRBD2 (7 bases). The V end lost 8 bases, the J end lost 4 bases, and 13 bases lay between the germline ends. Germline-derived CDR1 and CDR2 are SGHAT and FQDESV (reference sequence). This CDR3 spans 13 amino acids. The CDR3 DNA reads TGTGCCAGCCGCCGGGGGGCGGCAGATACGCAGTATTTT. Its protein product is CASRRGAADTQYF.